This T cell receptor (beta chain) comes out of a study of blood T cell repertoires in COVID-19. In the study overall: PBMCs, B-cell-depleted T cells, or T cells provided the cDNA or gDNA that made up the material.

The V and J ends lost 5 bases and 6 bases respectively, with 15 bases between them. The CDR3 totals 14 residues. Germline CDR1 reads SGHVS; CDR2 reads FQNEAQ. In the authors' methods: Estimates of nucleated cell counts were drawn from the amplification of reference gene primers. Data came from immunoSEQ multiplex PCR; TCRdb stores just in-frame clones and leaves some out. Clonal size and the V and J genes are those of that table, whereas D and trimming came from the DNA. The table includes about 160,000 clones, approximately 81% detected once. V and J are TRBV7-8 and TRBJ2-3, with TRBD2 as a possible D gene (8 bases). The TCR comes from a human donor with acute or convalescent COVID-19. The donor label of this sample is uncertain. The source material was peripheral blood. The CDR3 protein is CASSPGRGPDTQYF. CDR3 coding DNA: TGTGCCAGCAGCCCCGGGAGGGGGCCGGATACGCAGTATTTT.